The present entry profiles one TCR beta chain with its context. No antigen is known for it. The sample comes from a study of blood T cells in healthy people across ages. With 6 bases removed from V and 7 bases from J, the gap between germline ends came to 22 bases. Germline V gives CDR1 MNHEY, CDR2 SMNVEV (reference sequence). This CDR3 has 16 residues. A second PCR, run for about 7 to 11 cycles, used a sample-barcoded 5' primer plus a J-beta primer mix. One entry per CDR3 protein, called by TCRdb with MiXCR from the 5' RACE reads. The table lists about 2 million distinct CDR3 sequences, about 50% of them singletons. Study-level results: The study could not conclusively compare naive and antigen-experienced cells, given its unsorted PBMCs. Expanded clonotype shifts may have been confounded, as the donors had an unknown CMV status. When set beside aged donors, long-lived donors presented more naive CD4+ cells and higher diversity.

The sequence was collected from a woman aged 40-49 years in good health. The source material was blood. The gene calls are TRBV27 and TRBJ2-1; D is possibly TRBD2 (5 bases). The CDR3 nucleotides are TGTGCCAGCAGATTAACTCCTTATGGGGAGCGTAATGAGCAGTTCTTC. Translation gives CASRLTPYGERNEQFF.